This T cell receptor beta chain was captured in a study of PD-1 blockade in classical Hodgkin lymphoma. Patients all relapsed after autologous stem cell transplantation, and there was variation in brentuximab vedotin exposure. This CDR3 has 16 amino acids. Germline CDR1 SGHVS, CDR2 FQNEAQ. Trimming removed 5 bases from V and 1 base from J, with 16 bases in between. To note about this clone: Its matching antigen is unknown.

The data were produced by immunoSEQ multiplex PCR, yet TCRdb's version contains in-frame clones alone and is incomplete. The sample holds around 35,000 clones; 70% to 90% are singletons and the top ten take around 7.7%. Findings and caveats of the study: Complete responders entered with baseline diversity on par with newly diagnosed patients, the results showed. Diversity in CD4+ TCRs, unlike that measured in CD8+ TCRs, had risen significantly by C4D1.

The sample was peripheral blood mononuclear cells (PBMCs), taken before the second cycle of nivolumab. The source is a human donor with classical Hodgkin lymphoma. This chain joins TRBV7-8 and TRBJ2-3; D not resolved. CDR3 sequence: CASSPLGQVGTDTQYF. CDR3 DNA: TGTGCCAGCAGCCCACTCGGGCAGGTAGGCACAGATACGCAGTATTTT.